Shown below are 25 T cell receptor beta chains from a single sample sequenced in a study of identifying expanded T cells in peripheral blood. Generated by immunoSEQ multiplex PCR, the TCRdb table keeps only in-frame clones and is missing some. Of about 100,000 clones in the sample, roughly 90% were seen once. The sequenced material came from blood. Receptor source: a person between 18 and 69 years old in good health.

J is TRBJ2-7 and V is TRBV5-1; D ambiguous. Trimming cost V 0 bases and J 4 bases, with 8 bases left between them. Germline loops: CDR1 SGHRS, CDR2 YFSETQ. This CDR3 has 13 residues. The CDR3 loop reads CASSLERAYEQYF. The CDR3, as DNA: TGCGCCAGCAGCTTGGAAAGGGCATACGAGCAGTACTTC.

V usage is TRBV7-9 and J usage is TRBJ2-4, with 10 nucleotides matching TRBD1. Looked up from germline, CDR1 is SEHNR and CDR2 is FQNEAQ (reference sequence). The CDR3 sequence is 15 residues long. Trimming at V came to 5 bases and at J to 7 bases, leaving 8 bases not matched to a gene. Here the CDR3 reads CASSPPGQGWNIQYF. The CDR3 DNA follows: TGTGCCAGCAGCCCGCCGGGACAGGGGTGGAACATTCAGTACTTC.

This clone was picked up one time. This chain's CDR3 is CTSSRPRELFF. The CDR3 DNA reads as TGCACCAGCAGCCGGCCCCGGGAGCTGTTTTTT. The rearrangement uses TRBV1 and TRBJ2-2; the table's D gene call, TRBD1, was not cross checked with the DNA. TRBV1 is noted as a pseudogene. This CDR3 contains 11 residues.

The CDR3 sequence is CASSFQREGPSSYNEQFF. CDR3 bases: TGTGCCAGCAGTTTCCAGCGGGAAGGCCCCAGCTCCTACAATGAGCAGTTCTTC. This chain connects TRBV27 to TRBJ2-1; 7 bases map to TRBD2. Germline V gives CDR1 MNHEY, CDR2 SMNVEV (reference sequence). CDR3 length: 18 amino acids. Trimming cost V 3 bases and J 0 bases; bases outside gene matches: 11.

This chain links TRBV5-1 with TRBJ2-7, with 8 positions matching TRBD2. This CDR3 region has 14 residues. The V gene end was trimmed by 0 bases and the J gene end by 7 bases; junction bases not matched to a gene: 6. Germline CDR1 reads SGHRS; CDR2 reads YFSETQ. The CDR3 loop is CASSLAGGAEEQYF. The CDR3 region has the DNA TGCGCCAGCAGCTTGGCGGGGGGGGCCGAGGAGCAGTACTTC.

The V call is TRBV29-1, the J call TRBJ2-5, with D tentatively TRBD1 (6 bases). Deletions cut 6 bases from V and 5 bases from J, with 13 bases between. The CDR3 consists of 12 residues. Germline V lookup: CDR1 SQVTM, CDR2 ANQGSEA. CDR3 bases: TGCAGCGTCGCCCGGACAGAGGAGACCCAGTACTTC. Amino acid sequence: CSVARTEETQYF.

The chain carries TRBV6-1 and TRBJ1-4; maybe TRBD1 (6 bases). This CDR3 region has 16 residues. In germline, CDR1 is MNHNS, CDR2 SASEGT. The germline V and J ends were trimmed by 2 bases and 7 bases, with 17 bases remaining between them. Here the CDR3 DNA reads TGTGCCAGCAGTGAACAGGTCGGGGGGGGCGGTGAAAAACTGTTTTTT. Amino acid sequence: CASSEQVGGGGEKLFF.

This clone was found a few times. This chain links TRBV7-3 with TRBJ2-2; TRBD1 matches 7 bases. This CDR3 region has 15 residues. V shed 2 bases and J 3 bases; nucleotides not matched to a gene: 3. CDR1 is SGHTA, CDR2 FQGTGA, per germline. CDR3 sequence (DNA): TGTGCCAGCAGCTTAGGAGACAGGGACACCGGGGAGCTGTTTTTT. This gives the protein CASSLGDRDTGELFF. Full variable domain (remainder filled in from reference TRBV7-3 and TRBJ2-2): GAGVSQTPSNKVTEKGKYVELRCDPISGHTALYWYRQSLGQGPEFLIYFQGTGAADDSGLPNDRFFAVRPEGSVSTLKIQRTERGDSAVYLCASSLGDRDTGELFFGEGSRLTVL.

The chain couples TRBV4-1 to TRBJ2-7; D is ambiguous. CDR3 size: 16 residues. V gave up 0 bases and J gave up 2 bases, with 14 bases separating them. CDR1 MGHRA and CDR2 YSYEKL come from the germline V gene. The CDR3 DNA sequence: TGCGCCAGCAGCCAAGAGATTGGAGACCCTACCTACGAGCAGTACTTC. Its protein is CASSQEIGDPTYEQYF.

This chain uses TRBV6-1 with TRBJ2-7; TRBD1 aligns across 12 bases. Per the germline V gene, CDR1 is MNHNS and CDR2 is SASEGT. With 1 base clipped from V and 5 bases from J, the junction kept 3 bases outside the gene matches. The length of the CDR3 is 15 residues. For the CDR3, the DNA is TGTGCCAGCAGTGAAGAAGGGACAGGGGGCCACGAGCAGTACTTC. As protein: CASSEEGTGGHEQYF.

This clone was counted once. The chain combines TRBV27 with TRBJ1-5, with D hard to call. With 11 bases removed from V and 2 bases from J, the gap between germline ends came to 10 bases. Germline assignment: CDR1 MNHEY and CDR2 SMNVEV (reference sequence). This CDR3 comprises 12 residues. The CDR3 bases are TGTGCCTCCTCTAAGGGCAATCAGCCCCAGCATTTT. The encoded protein is CASSKGNQPQHF.

This clone was found a few times. The rearrangement links TRBV19 to TRBJ1-2; 8 positions agree with TRBD1. The CDR3 length is 15 residues. The V segment lost 3 bases and the J segment 2 bases; nucleotides outside the gene matches: 5. Germline V CDR1 and CDR2: LNHDA, SQIVND (reference sequence). CDR3 nucleotide sequence: TGTGCCAGTAGTATCTCCAGGGGGCGGAACTATGGCTACACCTTC. Translated, it gives CASSISRGRNYGYTF.

The chain joins TRBV29-1 to TRBJ2-2, with 8 bases identical to TRBD1. J lost 1 base, V lost 5 bases, and 3 bases had no gene match. The germline V gene encodes CDR1 SQVTM and CDR2 ANQGSEA. CDR3 size: 14 residues. DNA of the CDR3: TGCAGCGTTCCCGGACAGGGGAACACCGGGGAGCTGTTTTTT. Its protein product is CSVPGQGNTGELFF.

A single count supports this clone. The chain recombines TRBV6-6 with TRBJ1-5; a possible D gene is TRBD1 (6 bases). V lost 6 bases, J lost 5 bases, and 17 bases lay in between. Germline assignment: CDR1 MNHNY and CDR2 SVGAGI (reference sequence). CDR3 length: 15 residues. Written as DNA, the CDR3 is TGTGCCAGCAGGTCGGATGGGGGCCAGGATCAGCCCCAGCATTTT. Translation: CASRSDGGQDQPQHF.

The J gene is TRBJ1-5, the V gene TRBV18; D gene unclear. The CDR3 consists of 15 residues. Trimming shortened V by 2 bases and J by 5 bases, and 13 bases separated the two germline ends. The germline V gene encodes CDR1 KGHSH and CDR2 LQKENI. CDR3 loop: CASSPLAGVDQPQHF. The CDR3 region has the DNA TGTGCCAGCTCACCATTGGCCGGGGTCGATCAGCCCCAGCATTTT.

This chain connects TRBV14 to TRBJ1-2; 7 bases are shared with TRBD1. The CDR3 runs to 15 residues. With V trimmed by 5 bases and J by 1 base, 7 bases remained unmatched. CDR1 is SGHDN, CDR2 FVKESK, per germline. The DNA of the CDR3 is TGTGCCAGCAGCGCCCATCCAGGGGGTAACTATGGCTACACCTTC. This sequence encodes CASSAHPGGNYGYTF.

The chain recombines TRBV6-1 with TRBJ2-3, with a tentative D call TRBD2 (6 bases). Germline CDR1 reads MNHNS; CDR2 reads SASEGT. The CDR3 has 15 residues. Deletions cut 3 bases from V and 6 bases from J, with 16 bases between. The CDR3 is CASSDLRETQDTQYF. CDR3 nucleotides: TGTGCCAGCAGTGACTTACGGGAGACCCAGGATACGCAGTATTTT.

The table lists this clone with a count of one. This chain connects TRBV6-5 to TRBJ2-1; D gene unclear. This CDR3 has 14 residues. Trimming stripped 0 bases from V and 10 bases from J, with 13 bases between. In germline, CDR1 is MNHEY, CDR2 SVGAGI. DNA for the CDR3: TGTGCCAGCAGTTACTCAGGAAGGGATTTCGAGCAGTTCTTC. Translating gives CASSYSGRDFEQFF.

This chain joins TRBV10-1 and TRBJ2-7; perhaps D is TRBD1 or TRBD2 (5 bases each). With 8 bases removed from V and 8 bases from J, the gap between germline ends came to 13 bases. Germline V gene sequence: CDR1 WNHNN, CDR2 SYGVQD (reference sequence). CDR3 size: 11 residues. The CDR3 loop reads CASGDGTKQYF. CDR3 DNA: TGCGCCAGCGGGGACGGTACGAAGCAGTACTTC.

This clone was seen a handful of times. This chain joins TRBV27 and TRBJ1-6; 9 bases agree with TRBD1. Per germline, CDR1 MNHEY and CDR2 SMNVEV (reference sequence). The J segment lost 9 bases and the V segment lost 6 bases, leaving 6 bases of the junction unmatched. There are 14 residues in the CDR3. The CDR3 reads CASRKGQGSSPLHF. The CDR3 region has the DNA TGTGCCAGCAGGAAGGGACAGGGTAGTTCACCCCTCCACTTT.

This chain connects TRBV5-4 to TRBJ1-3; 8 nucleotides match TRBD1. This CDR3 is built from 13 residues. Per germline, CDR1 SGHNT and CDR2 YYREEE (reference sequence). V lost 6 bases, J lost 8 bases, and 7 bases stayed unmatched. In DNA, the CDR3 is TGTGCCAGCACCCTCGACAGGGGAGACACCATATATTTT. Translation gives CASTLDRGDTIYF.

This chain joins TRBV5-5 and TRBJ1-6; 7 bases map to TRBD1. This CDR3 is 16 amino acids long. With 3 bases clipped from V and 2 bases from J, the junction kept 5 bases outside the gene matches. Germline loops: CDR1 SGHKS, CDR2 YYEKEE (reference sequence). The CDR3 region is CASSSDRDPYNSPLHF. The CDR3 nucleotides read TGTGCCAGCAGCTCTGACAGGGACCCCTATAATTCACCCCTCCACTTT.

The chain recombines TRBV28 with TRBJ2-5, with TRBD1 matching over 9 bases. The CDR3 is made up of 14 amino acids. Germline CDR1 MDHEN, CDR2 SYDVKM. The trim removed 6 bases at V and 4 bases at J, leaving 6 bases unmatched. The CDR3 protein is CASSPPTGGETQYF. As DNA, the CDR3 is TGTGCCAGCAGCCCCCCGACAGGGGGAGAGACCCAGTACTTC.

The V call is TRBV11-2, the J call TRBJ2-7; weak D call: TRBD2 (7 bases). This CDR3 spans 15 amino acids. Germline assignment: CDR1 SGHAT and CDR2 FQNNGV. The V gene lost 7 bases and the J gene lost 3 bases, with 19 bases spanning the gap. CDR3 coding DNA: TGTGCCAGCACCGTACGAGGGGGGGGAAACTACGAGCAGTACTTC. Translating it yields CASTVRGGGNYEQYF.

The chain recombines TRBV7-2 with TRBJ2-2; TRBD1 matches at 9 bases. Germline-derived CDR1 and CDR2 are SGHTA and FQGNSA. The CDR3 runs 14 residues. The CDR3 spells CATKGQGRTGELFF. In DNA, the CDR3 is TGTGCGACCAAGGGACAGGGAAGGACCGGGGAGCTGTTTTTT.